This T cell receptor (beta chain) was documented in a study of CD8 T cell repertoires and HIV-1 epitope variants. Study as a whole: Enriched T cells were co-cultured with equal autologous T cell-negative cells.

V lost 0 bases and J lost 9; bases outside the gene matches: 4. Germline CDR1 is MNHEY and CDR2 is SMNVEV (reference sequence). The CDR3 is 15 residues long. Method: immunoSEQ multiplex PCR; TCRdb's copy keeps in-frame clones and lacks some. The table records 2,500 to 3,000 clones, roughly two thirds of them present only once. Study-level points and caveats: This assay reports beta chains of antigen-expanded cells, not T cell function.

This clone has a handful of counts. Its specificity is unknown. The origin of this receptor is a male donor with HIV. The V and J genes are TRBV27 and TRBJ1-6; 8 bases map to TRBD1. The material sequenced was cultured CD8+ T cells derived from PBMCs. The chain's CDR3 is CASSLSAGGPSPLHF. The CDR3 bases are TGTGCCAGCAGTTTATCGGCAGGGGGCCCTTCACCCCTCCACTTT.